This T cell receptor (beta chain) is from a study of cytomegalovirus exposure and HLA in healthy donors. PCR employed 60 Vbeta and 13 Jbeta primers. Generated by immunoSEQ multiplex PCR, the TCRdb table keeps only in-frame clones and is missing some. This table holds some 100,000 clones, roughly 83% found once. Study-level points and caveats: The authors enumerated roughly 180 TCR beta chains as linked to cytomegalovirus. Among CMV-associated TCR beta chains, most appeared HLA-restricted in a later analysis. A later analysis linked a missense variant in DCLRE1C to the trimming of TCR beta V and J genes.

CDR3 length: 16 residues. Germline assignment: CDR1 LNHNV and CDR2 YYDKDF (reference sequence). V lost 5 bases and J lost 3, with 20 bases in between. Remarks on this clone: Its antigen is not known.

The source material was PBMCs. The chain employs TRBV15 and TRBJ2-7; TRBD1 is a possible D gene (6 bases). The receptor comes from a man younger than 30 in good health and CMV-seronegative. Written as DNA, the CDR3 is TGTGCCACCAGCGGACCAGGATCAGGGGTGGGCTACGAGCAGTACTTC. This sequence encodes CATSGPGSGVGYEQYF. Together with reference TRBV15 and TRBJ2-7, the CDR3 gives the full variable domain: DAMVIQNPRYQVTQFGKPVTLSCSQTLNHNVMYWYQQKSSQAPKLLFHYYDKDFNNEADTPDNFQSRRPNTSFCFLDIRSPGLGDTAMYLCATSGPGSGVGYEQYFGPGTRLTVT.